The clone carrying this TCR beta chain has a handful of counts. The sample belongs to a study of patients and donors after allogeneic stem cell transplantation. Each CDR3 protein gets one entry after TCRdb re-called the RT-PCR reads with MiXCR. Here the sample spans approximately 200,000 distinct CDR3 sequences, 41% being singletons. The source is a human donor who was either an allogeneic HSCT recipient or a stem cell or donor lymphocyte infusion donor (not recorded which). It is not recorded whose cells these are; they may come from a transplant donor. The specimen was blood, either unsorted or a sorted T cell fraction (not recorded which).

CDR3 sequence: CASSQAGLNTEAFF. The DNA for the CDR3 is TGTGCCAGCAGCCAAGCGGGCTTGAACACTGAAGCTTTCTTT. The chain joins TRBV3-1 to TRBJ1-1; D remains unclear. Germline lookup yields CDR1 LGHDT and CDR2 YNNKEL (reference sequence). This CDR3 spans 14 amino acids. With 1 base removed from V and 0 bases from J, the gap between germline ends came to 6 bases.